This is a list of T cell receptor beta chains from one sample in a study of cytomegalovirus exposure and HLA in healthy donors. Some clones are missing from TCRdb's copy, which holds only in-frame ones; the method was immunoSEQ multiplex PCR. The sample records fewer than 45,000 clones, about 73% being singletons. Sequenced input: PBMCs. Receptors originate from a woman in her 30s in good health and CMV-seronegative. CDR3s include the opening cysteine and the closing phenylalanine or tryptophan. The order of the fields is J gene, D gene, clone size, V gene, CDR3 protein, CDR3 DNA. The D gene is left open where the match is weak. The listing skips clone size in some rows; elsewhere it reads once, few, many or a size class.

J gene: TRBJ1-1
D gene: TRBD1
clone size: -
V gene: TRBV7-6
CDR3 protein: CASSLRQGVGETEAFF
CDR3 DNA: TGTGCCAGCAGCCTTAGACAGGGAGTAGGGGAAACTGAAGCTTTCTTT

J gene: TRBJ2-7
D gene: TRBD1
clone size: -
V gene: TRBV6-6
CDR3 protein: CASRMTGGVLYEQYF
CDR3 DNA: TGTGCCAGCAGGATGACAGGGGGCGTTTTGTACGAGCAGTACTTC

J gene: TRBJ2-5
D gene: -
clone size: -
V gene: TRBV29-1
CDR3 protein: CSVEFGQETQYF
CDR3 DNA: TGCAGCGTTGAGTTCGGGCAAGAGACCCAGTACTTC

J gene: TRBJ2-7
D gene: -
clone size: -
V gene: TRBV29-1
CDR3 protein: CSVAPRAGSYEQYF
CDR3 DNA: TGCAGCGTCGCGCCCAGGGCGGGGAGCTACGAGCAGTACTTC

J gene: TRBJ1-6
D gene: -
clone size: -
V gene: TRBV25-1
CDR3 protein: CASSRGEGHYNSPLHF
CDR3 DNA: TGTGCCAGCAGCCGAGGGGAGGGACACTATAATTCACCCCTCCACTTT

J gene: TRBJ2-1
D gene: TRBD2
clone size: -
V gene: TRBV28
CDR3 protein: CASSFGRALQFF
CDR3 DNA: TGTGCCAGCAGTTTTGGGAGGGCCCTGCAGTTCTTC

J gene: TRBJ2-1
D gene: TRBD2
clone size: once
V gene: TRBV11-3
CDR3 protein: CASSLEGGLAEQFF
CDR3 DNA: TGTGCCAGCAGCTTAGAAGGCGGACTAGCGGAGCAGTTCTTC

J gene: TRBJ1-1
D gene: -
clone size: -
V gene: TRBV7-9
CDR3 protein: CASSFPGAGTEAFF
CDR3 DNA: TGTGCCAGCAGCTTCCCAGGGGCAGGGACTGAAGCTTTCTTT

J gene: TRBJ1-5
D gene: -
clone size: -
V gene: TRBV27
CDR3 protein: CASSWDSDNQPQHF
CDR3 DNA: TGTGCCAGCAGTTGGGACTCCGACAATCAGCCCCAGCATTTT

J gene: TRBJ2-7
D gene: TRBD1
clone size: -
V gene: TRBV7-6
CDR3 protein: CASSLGTGDQAYEQYF
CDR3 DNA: TGTGCCAGCAGCTTGGGGACAGGGGACCAGGCCTACGAGCAGTACTTC

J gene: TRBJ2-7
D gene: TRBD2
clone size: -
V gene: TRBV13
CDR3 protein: CASSLDTSGSYEQYF
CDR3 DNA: TGTGCCAGCAGCTTAGATACTAGCGGTTCCTACGAGCAGTACTTC

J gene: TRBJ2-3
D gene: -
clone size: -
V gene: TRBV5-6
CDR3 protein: CASSSPADTQYF
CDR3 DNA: TGTGCCAGCAGCTCCCCGGCAGATACGCAGTATTTT

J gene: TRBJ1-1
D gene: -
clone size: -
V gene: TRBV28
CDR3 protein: CASSLTGVNTEAFF
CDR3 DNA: TGTGCCAGCAGCCTGACAGGTGTGAACACTGAAGCTTTCTTT

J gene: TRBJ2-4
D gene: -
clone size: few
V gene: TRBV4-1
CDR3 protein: CASSQERFAGNIQYF
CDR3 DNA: TGCGCCAGCAGCCAAGAAAGGTTCGCGGGGAACATTCAGTACTTC

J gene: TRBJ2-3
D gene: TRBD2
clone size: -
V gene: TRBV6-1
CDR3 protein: CASRIGAGRDTQYF
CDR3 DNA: TGTGCCAGCAGGATAGGAGCGGGACGCGATACGCAGTATTTT

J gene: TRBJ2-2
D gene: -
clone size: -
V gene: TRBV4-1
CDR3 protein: CASSRQDPSNTGELFF
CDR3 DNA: TGCGCCAGCAGCCGACAGGATCCCTCGAACACCGGGGAGCTGTTTTTT

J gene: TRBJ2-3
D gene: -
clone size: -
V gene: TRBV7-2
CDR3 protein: CASSPSTDTQYF
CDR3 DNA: TGTGCCAGCAGCCCAAGCACAGATACGCAGTATTTT